This entry lists 31 T cell receptor beta chains sequenced from one sample in a study of early T cells in non-severe SARS-CoV-2 infection. TCRdb fed the 5' RACE reads into MiXCR, producing one record per CDR3 protein. The data show about 64,000 distinct CDR3 sequences, approximately 10% seen once. The source was whole blood, collected at baseline. The receptors come from an adult who was a healthcare worker with PCR-confirmed SARS-CoV-2 infection or an uninfected control (not recorded which).

This clonotype was found a few times. The rearrangement links TRBV30 to TRBJ2-1; TRBD2 matches 11 bases. J gave up 7 bases and V 0 bases, and 5 bases lay outside the gene matches. CDR1 GTSNPN and CDR2 SVGIG come from the germline V gene (reference sequence). The CDR3 runs 15 residues. The CDR3 bases are TGTGCCTGGAGTGTCTTTAGCGGGGGGGCGAATGAGCAGTTCTTC. As protein: CAWSVFSGGANEQFF. Full variable domain (remainder filled in from reference TRBV30 and TRBJ2-1): SQTIHQWPATLVQPVGSPLSLECTVEGTSNPNLYWYRQAAGRGLQLLFYSVGIGQISSEVPQNLSASRPQDRQFILSSKKLLLSDSGFYLCAWSVFSGGANEQFFGPGTRLTVL.

This clonotype was counted a few times. The chain has TRBV11-3 and TRBJ2-1; 8 bases line up with TRBD2. V lost 2 bases to trimming and J lost 6 bases; unmatched junction nucleotides: 6. Germline lookup yields CDR1 SGHNT and CDR2 YENEEA. The CDR3 totals 15 residues. CDR3 DNA sequence: TGTGCCAGCAGCTTAAAGCGGGGGTCGGTCAATGAGCAGTTCTTC. Translated, it gives CASSLKRGSVNEQFF. Supplemented by reference TRBV11-3 and TRBJ2-1, the full variable domain reads EAGVVQSPRYKIIEKKQPVAFWCNPISGHNTLYWYLQNLGQGPELLIRYENEEAVDDSQLPKDRFSAERLKGVDSTLKIQPAELGDSAVYLCASSLKRGSVNEQFFGPGTRLTVL.

This clonotype was seen only a few times. The J gene is TRBJ2-7, the V gene TRBV20-1; TRBD2 is a possible D gene (6 bases). The CDR3 is made up of 15 amino acids. The V gene lost 3 bases and the J gene lost 2 bases, with 17 bases spanning the gap. In germline, CDR1 is DFQATT, CDR2 SNEGSKA (reference sequence). The CDR3 coding sequence is TGCAGTGCTAGCTCCCAGACTAGGGGACCCTACGAGCAGTACTTC. Its translation: CSASSQTRGPYEQYF.

This clonotype was seen ten or more times. This chain links TRBV13 with TRBJ2-1, with D possibly TRBD2 on 5 matching bases. The germline V gene has CDR1 PRHDT and CDR2 FYEKMQ (reference sequence). The CDR3 contains 14 residues. V gave up 5 bases and J gave up 5 bases, with 13 bases separating them. Here the CDR3 DNA reads TGTGCCAGCAGCCCCCAGGAGGCCGACAATGAGCAGTTCTTC. Its protein is CASSPQEADNEQFF.

Many counts were recorded for this clonotype. The V gene is TRBV6-2 or TRBV6-3, the J gene TRBJ2-2; weak D call: TRBD1 (5 bases). Trimming stripped 2 bases from V and 4 bases from J, with 14 bases between. The germline gives CDR1 MNHEY, CDR2 SVGEGT. This CDR3 is built from 16 residues. This CDR3 is CASSYGALSGTGELFF. CDR3 bases: TGTGCCAGCAGTTACGGGGCCCTCTCGGGCACCGGGGAGCTGTTTTTT.

This clonotype appeared a few times. The chain employs TRBV7-6 and TRBJ2-2; TRBD1 matches 10 bases. The CDR3 runs 17 residues. In germline, CDR1 is SGHVS, CDR2 FNYEAQ. The J segment lost 0 bases and the V segment lost 5 bases, leaving 6 bases of the junction unmatched. The CDR3 sequence: CASSRDRGPPNTGELFF. The CDR3 nucleotides read TGTGCCAGCAGCAGGGACAGGGGCCCGCCGAACACCGGGGAGCTGTTTTTT.

The chain uses TRBV12-3 or TRBV12-4 and TRBJ1-4; a possible D gene is TRBD1 (6 bases). V dropped 1 base and J dropped 8 bases, with 11 bases sitting between them. This CDR3 spans 14 amino acids. The CDR3 DNA is TGTGCCAGCAGTTTAGTTGGAGGGGGAGAAAAACTGTTTTTT. Translated: CASSLVGGGEKLFF.

This clonotype was picked up many times. The chain recombines TRBV7-6 with TRBJ2-5; D assignment may be TRBD1 or TRBD2 (5 bases each). V was pared by 4 bases and J by 3 bases, with 12 bases between. Germline V CDR1 and CDR2: SGHVS, FNYEAQ. CDR3 length equals 14 residues. The chain's CDR3 is CASSSLGDKETQYF. The CDR3, as DNA: TGTGCCAGCAGCTCTTTGGGGGATAAAGAGACCCAGTACTTC.

This clonotype appeared many times. The J gene is TRBJ1-3, the V gene TRBV12-3 or TRBV12-4; 7 positions match TRBD1. V dropped 3 bases and J dropped 7; count of bases not matched to a gene: 15. This CDR3 has 17 residues. The CDR3: CASSLGRSRGRVNTIYF. The CDR3 DNA reads TGTGCCAGCAGTTTGGGGAGGAGCAGGGGGAGAGTGAACACCATATATTTT.

The rearrangement uses TRBV30 and TRBJ1-2, with D hard to call. Germline V CDR1 and CDR2: GTSNPN, SVGIG (reference sequence). The length of the CDR3 is 13 residues. Trimming removed 2 bases from V and 0 bases from J, with 7 bases in between. The CDR3 spells CAWSQSSNYGYTF. In DNA, the CDR3 is TGTGCCTGGAGTCAGTCGTCTAACTATGGCTACACCTTC. The full variable domain, in which reference TRBV30 and TRBJ1-2 provide the parts outside the CDR3, is SQTIHQWPATLVQPVGSPLSLECTVEGTSNPNLYWYRQAAGRGLQLLFYSVGIGQISSEVPQNLSASRPQDRQFILSSKKLLLSDSGFYLCAWSQSSNYGYTFGSGTRLTVV.

This clonotype was found many times. The V gene is TRBV11-2, the J gene TRBJ2-5, with 8 nucleotides matching TRBD2. Looked up from germline, CDR1 is SGHAT and CDR2 is FQNNGV. CDR3 length equals 13 residues. The V segment lost 1 base and the J segment 13 bases; nucleotides outside the gene matches: 8. The CDR3 nucleotides are TGTGCCAGCAGCTTAGTGAACGGGGGGGACCGGTACTTC. Translating it yields CASSLVNGGDRYF.

The CDR3 bases are TGTGCCAGCAACCCAGGGACAGGGAAAGAGACCCAGTACTTC. Its translation: CASNPGTGKETQYF. The chain is built from TRBV12-3 or TRBV12-4 and TRBJ2-5; 9 nucleotides line up with TRBD1. V shed 7 bases, J shed 3 bases, and the junction held 6 bases outside the gene matches. This CDR3 has 14 amino acids.

This chain links TRBV12-3 or TRBV12-4 with TRBJ1-1; D is unclear. The CDR3 extends over 16 amino acids. The germline V and J ends were trimmed by 7 bases and 1 base, with 19 bases remaining between them. CDR3 sequence (DNA): TGTGCCAGCACCCAAGACGCCAGTCGAGAGAACACTGAAGCTTTCTTT. It translates to CASTQDASRENTEAFF.

This clonotype was found many times. The J gene is TRBJ1-5, the V gene TRBV2; possibly TRBD1 for D (5 bases). Trimming took 6 bases from V and 2 from J, leaving 14 bases between them. This CDR3 is built from 15 residues. The germline gives CDR1 SNHLY, CDR2 FYNNEI. The CDR3 DNA reads TGTGCCAGCAGGGACACTGGGGGGGGCAATCAGCCCCAGCATTTT. Its translation is CASRDTGGGNQPQHF.

As to this clonotype: The junction does not match germline at one end; this may be a read error. The CDR3 is CASSLLGSNTEAYF. The CDR3 nucleotides are TGTGCCAGCAGCTTACTTGGCAGTAACACTGAAGCTTACTTT. This chain connects TRBV7-2 to TRBJ1-1; D unclear. The CDR3 extends over 14 amino acids. CDR1 and CDR2 from the germline V gene are SGHTA and FQGNSA.

This clonotype was counted a few times. J is TRBJ2-3 and V is TRBV11-2; tentatively, D is TRBD1 (5 bases). Germline V lookup: CDR1 SGHAT, CDR2 FQNNGV. Trimming removed 0 bases from V and 4 bases from J, with 8 bases in between. The CDR3 contains 14 residues. This CDR3 reads CASSLDRAPDTQYF. CDR3 coding DNA: TGTGCCAGCAGCTTAGACAGGGCACCAGATACGCAGTATTTT.

This clonotype has only a few counts. The CDR3 nucleotides are TGTGCCAGCAGTCCGAGTTGGGGGGAGGTAGATACGCAGTATTTT. Translation gives CASSPSWGEVDTQYF. V is TRBV6-1 and J is TRBJ2-3; D perhaps matches TRBD2 (6 bases). The ends were cut back, 5 bases at V and 5 bases at J, with 17 bases in the middle. Germline V gene sequence: CDR1 MNHNS, CDR2 SASEGT. This CDR3 contains 15 residues.

This clonotype came up many times. The chain is built from TRBV5-4 and TRBJ1-6; D not certain. This CDR3 has 16 amino acids. Germline V CDR1 and CDR2: SGHNT, YYREEE (reference sequence). The V and J ends lost 3 bases and 6 bases respectively, with 16 bases between them. The CDR3 sequence: CASSSLNGPRNSPLHF. In nucleotides, the CDR3 is TGTGCCAGCAGCTCGCTGAACGGACCTCGTAATTCACCCCTCCACTTT.

V is TRBV19 and J is TRBJ1-2; 8 bases line up with TRBD1. This CDR3 comprises 14 residues. In germline, CDR1 is LNHDA, CDR2 SQIVND (reference sequence). V dropped 9 bases and J dropped 7; count of bases not matched to a gene: 13. The CDR3 sequence: CASSKLRTGRGYTF. The CDR3 region has the DNA TGTGCCAGCTCCAAGTTAAGGACAGGGCGTGGCTACACCTTC.

The CDR3 DNA sequence: TGTGCCAGCAGCCGTGTCCAAGGGGACGAGCAGTACTTC. Its protein is CASSRVQGDEQYF. The rearrangement uses TRBV11-2 and TRBJ2-7; weak D call: TRBD1 (5 bases). Germline assignment: CDR1 SGHAT and CDR2 FQNNGV. V was shortened by 5 bases and J by 5 bases, with 13 bases between the two germline ends. This CDR3 is 13 amino acids long.

The chain has TRBV11-2 and TRBJ2-7; 10 bases are shared with TRBD1. CDR1 and CDR2 (germline): SGHAT, FQNNGV. This CDR3 comprises 15 residues. Trimming at V came to 1 base and at J to 4 bases, leaving 4 bases not matched to a gene. In nucleotides, the CDR3 is TGTGCCAGCAGCTTAGGACAGGGGGCTGGATACGAGCAGTACTTC. Translated, it gives CASSLGQGAGYEQYF.

This rearrangement joins TRBV6-5 to TRBJ2-5; 12 bases agree with TRBD2. Germline V gene sequence: CDR1 MNHEY, CDR2 SVGAGI. Trimming cost V 6 bases and J 3 bases; bases outside gene matches: 5. This CDR3 region has 15 residues. DNA of the CDR3: TGTGCCAGCAGCAGCGGACTAGCGGGGAAAGAGACCCAGTACTTC. Its translation is CASSSGLAGKETQYF.

This sequence joins TRBV20-1 and TRBJ2-5; D unclear. The V gene lost 1 base and the J gene lost 2 bases, with 5 bases spanning the gap. The CDR3 has 12 amino acids. Germline loops: CDR1 DFQATT, CDR2 SNEGSKA (reference sequence). The CDR3 reads CSARAYQETQYF. For the CDR3, the DNA is TGCAGTGCTAGAGCCTATCAAGAGACCCAGTACTTC.

This chain's CDR3 is CASSGQGGYTF. CDR3 in DNA: TGTGCCAGCAGTGGGCAGGGCGGCTACACCTTC. The chain couples TRBV6-4 to TRBJ1-2; possible D gene TRBD1, 5 bases. CDR1 and CDR2 from the germline V gene are MRHNA and SNTAGT. CDR3 length: 11 amino acids. Between the trimmed V and J ends, which lost 4 bases and 8 bases, there was a span of 8 bases.

This clonotype was seen a handful of times. The chain combines TRBV27 with TRBJ2-1, with D perhaps matching TRBD1 (5 bases). The V gene lost 3 bases and the J gene lost 12 bases, with 15 bases spanning the gap. This CDR3 has 13 amino acids. Germline CDR1 and CDR2: MNHEY and SMNVEV (reference sequence). The CDR3 bases are TGTGCCAGCAGTTTCCAAGGTAGGGGCGGGCAGTTCTTC. Its translation is CASSFQGRGGQFF.

The chain combines TRBV7-2 with TRBJ1-5; possibly TRBD1 for D (5 bases). The germline V gene encodes CDR1 SGHTA and CDR2 FQGNSA. Trimming shortened V by 1 base and J by 7 bases, and 11 bases separated the two germline ends. CDR3 size: 14 residues. The CDR3 protein is CASSLVRDGQPQHF. The CDR3 nucleotides read TGTGCCAGCAGCTTAGTCAGGGATGGCCAGCCCCAGCATTTT.

The chain combines TRBV6-6 with TRBJ2-4; D is undetermined. Germline V gene sequence: CDR1 MNHNY, CDR2 SVGAGI (reference sequence). The CDR3 totals 12 residues. V dropped 2 bases and J dropped 10 bases, with 9 bases sitting between them. CDR3 region: CASSYMPHIQYF. CDR3 sequence (DNA): TGTGCCAGCAGTTACATGCCTCATATTCAGTACTTC.

For this clonotype: The CDR3 end shows no conserved phenylalanine or tryptophan, and so a read error is likely. V usage is TRBV4-2 and J usage is TRBJ2-1; possibly TRBD2 for D (5 bases). Germline V lookup: CDR1 LGHNA, CDR2 YNFKEQ. There are 17 residues in the CDR3. The V gene lost 0 bases and the J gene lost 1 base, with 13 bases spanning the gap. In nucleotides, the CDR3 is TGTGCCAGCAGCCAAGATTCTGCGGGCAGTTCCTACAATGAGCAGTTCTTA. Its translation is CASSQDSAGSSYNEQFL.

The chain links TRBV20-1 to TRBJ2-7; tentative D call: TRBD2 (6 bases). Trimming left V 2 bases short and J 9 bases short, with 20 bases between. CDR1 and CDR2 (germline): DFQATT, SNEGSKA (reference sequence). This CDR3 comprises 14 residues. This CDR3 reads CSARSLASTLGQYF. In DNA form, the CDR3 reads TGCAGTGCTAGAAGCCTAGCGTCCACTTTGGGGCAGTACTTC.

The sample holds many counts of this clonotype. This chain joins TRBV29-1 and TRBJ2-7, with TRBD1 matching 8 bases. V gave up 7 bases and J gave up 2 bases; unmatched junction bases: 10. Germline V gene sequence: CDR1 SQVTM, CDR2 ANQGSEA. CDR3 length equals 14 residues. The DNA of the CDR3 is TGCAGCGGAAGGGACAGGACATATCCCTACGAGCAGTACTTC. This translates into CSGRDRTYPYEQYF.

The gene calls are TRBV9 and TRBJ2-5, with D perhaps matching TRBD2 (7 bases). V lost 0 bases, J lost 1 base, and 13 bases lay in between. The CDR3 spans 16 residues. Germline V lookup: CDR1 SGDLS, CDR2 YYNGEE. The CDR3 sequence: CASSVALGGLQETQYF. As DNA, the CDR3 is TGTGCCAGCAGCGTAGCTCTCGGGGGGCTCCAAGAGACCCAGTACTTC.